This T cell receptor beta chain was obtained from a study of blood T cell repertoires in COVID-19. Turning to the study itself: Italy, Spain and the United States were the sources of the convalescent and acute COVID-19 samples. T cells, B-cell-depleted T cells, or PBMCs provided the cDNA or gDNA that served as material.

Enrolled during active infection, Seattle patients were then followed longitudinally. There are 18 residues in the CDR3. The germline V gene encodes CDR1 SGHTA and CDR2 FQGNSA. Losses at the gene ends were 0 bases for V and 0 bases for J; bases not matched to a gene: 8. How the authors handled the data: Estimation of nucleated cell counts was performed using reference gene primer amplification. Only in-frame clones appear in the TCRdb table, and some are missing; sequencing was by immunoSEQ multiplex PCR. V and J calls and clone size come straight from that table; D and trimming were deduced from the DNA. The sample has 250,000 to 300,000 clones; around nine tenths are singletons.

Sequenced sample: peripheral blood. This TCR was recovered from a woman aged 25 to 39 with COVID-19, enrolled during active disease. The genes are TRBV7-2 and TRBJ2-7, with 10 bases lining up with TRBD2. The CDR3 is CASSLAKVAGGSSYEQYF. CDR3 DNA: TGTGCCAGCAGCTTAGCGAAAGTAGCGGGAGGCAGCTCCTACGAGCAGTACTTC.